These T cell receptor beta chains were read from a single sample in a study of beta chain features in type 1 diabetes. Some clones are missing from TCRdb's copy, which holds only in-frame ones; the method was immunoSEQ multiplex PCR. The data hold 200,000 to 300,000 clones, with approximately 11% observed a single time. The sample consisted of naive CD4+ T cells from blood. These receptors were collected from a man younger than 45 with type 1 diabetes. CDR3s include the opening cysteine and the closing phenylalanine or tryptophan. A D gene is named only where the DNA matches it firmly. Size values are once, few and many counts, or a class for expanded clones, and some rows have none.

j_gene	abundance	d_gene	v_gene	len	CDR3aa	CDR3nt
TRBJ2-1	.	.	TRBV19	16	CATRRTLQSSYNEQFF	TGTGCCACCCGGCGGACTCTCCAAAGCTCCTACAATGAGCAGTTCTTC
TRBJ2-7	once	.	TRBV4-2	14	CASSRAGQTYEQYF	TGTGCCAGCAGCCGCGCGGGCCAGACCTACGAGCAGTACTTC
TRBJ1-2	.	.	TRBV29-1	11	CSAQPGYGYTF	TGCAGCGCTCAACCGGGCTATGGCTACACCTTC
TRBJ1-3	.	.	TRBV30	15	CAWSRTGSSGNTIYF	TGTGCCTGGAGCCGAACAGGGTCCTCTGGAAACACCATATATTTT
TRBJ1-2	few	.	TRBV15	14	CATSREVANYGYTF	TGTGCCACCAGCAGAGAGGTAGCTAACTATGGCTACACCTTC
TRBJ2-2	few	TRBD1	TRBV12-5	15	CASGRTGWGTGELFF	TGTGCTAGTGGCCGGACAGGGTGGGGGACCGGGGAGCTGTTTTTT
TRBJ1-1	few	.	TRBV11-1	14	CASSLGPTNTEAFF	TGTGCCAGCAGCTTAGGGCCCACGAACACTGAAGCTTTCTTT
TRBJ1-6	.	TRBD1	TRBV10-3	14	CAISDRQGSSPLHF	TGTGCCATCAGTGACAGACAGGGGAGTTCACCCCTCCACTTT
TRBJ2-7	few	TRBD1	TRBV5-1	15	CASSLEQGASHEQYF	TGCGCCAGCAGCTTGGAACAGGGGGCGAGCCACGAGCAGTACTTC
TRBJ1-2	.	TRBD1	TRBV7-9	14	CASSSFRGAYGYTF	TGTGCCAGCAGCTCCTTCAGGGGGGCCTATGGCTACACCTTC
TRBJ2-7	few	TRBD1	TRBV6-6	15	CASRPGTGGNYEQYF	TGTGCCAGCAGACCCGGGACAGGGGGTAACTACGAGCAGTACTTC
TRBJ2-5	few	.	TRBV29-1	13	CSVGLATIETQYF	TGCAGCGTTGGGCTAGCTACGATTGAGACCCAGTACTTC
TRBJ2-4	few	.	TRBV5-6	14	CASSPQGIGNIQYF	TGTGCCAGCAGCCCCCAGGGGATTGGAAACATTCAGTACTTC
TRBJ2-5	.	.	TRBV5-1	14	CASSLAPGEETQYF	TGCGCCAGCAGCTTGGCGCCAGGGGAGGAGACCCAGTACTTC
TRBJ2-7	.	.	TRBV7-9	14	CASSLDTGSYEQYF	TGTGCCAGCAGCTTAGATACAGGATCCTACGAGCAGTACTTC
TRBJ2-1	few	.	TRBV18	12	CASSPRVNEQFF	TGTGCCAGCTCTCCCAGGGTTAATGAGCAGTTCTTC
TRBJ2-1	few	TRBD1	TRBV2	14	CASVRGSSYNEQFF	TGTGCCAGCGTCAGGGGGAGCTCCTACAATGAGCAGTTCTTC
TRBJ1-1	.	TRBD1	TRBV20-1	11	CSAKDRGRAFF	TGCAGTGCAAAGGACAGGGGGCGAGCTTTCTTT
TRBJ2-7	few	TRBD2	TRBV2	12	CASGTIPREQYF	TGTGCCAGCGGGACTATCCCCCGCGAGCAGTACTTC
TRBJ1-5	few	.	TRBV19	12	CASSRYNQPQHF	TGTGCCAGTAGCAGATACAATCAGCCCCAGCATTTT
TRBJ1-5	few	TRBD1	TRBV28	22	CASSLGPKDRRQAYYSNQPQHF	TGTGCCAGCAGTTTAGGGCCGAAGGACAGGCGACAGGCCTATTATAGCAATCAGCCCCAGCATTTT
TRBJ2-2	.	TRBD2	TRBV30	17	CAWSAGGSGPRTGELFF	TGTGCCTGGAGTGCCGGGGGGAGCGGACCCAGGACCGGGGAGCTGTTTTTT
TRBJ2-1	few	.	TRBV9	15	CASSVGRGSYNEQFF	TGTGCCAGCAGCGTAGGACGGGGGAGCTACAATGAGCAGTTCTTC